The 22 T cell receptor beta chains in this list originate from one sample, sequenced in a study of control samples from healthy donors and cancer patients. Sequencing was performed with immunoSEQ multiplex PCR; in TCRdb, only in-frame clones are kept and a portion is missing. The profile shows some 79,000 clones, roughly 93% of them singletons. Sequencing was performed on PBMCs. These TCRs come from a middle-aged woman with lung cancer.

In DNA, the CDR3 is TGTGCCAGCAGTTACCCGGCAGGGGGCAGTGAAAAACTGTTTTTT. It yields the protein CASSYPAGGSEKLFF. V and J are TRBV6-6 and TRBJ1-4, with 8 bases matching TRBD1. V was pared by 2 bases and J by 7 bases, with 6 bases of the junction left unmatched. The CDR3 totals 15 residues. Germline CDR1 MNHNY, CDR2 SVGAGI (reference sequence).

This chain joins TRBV29-1 and TRBJ2-5; the D is unclear. Trimming pared 4 bases from V and 5 bases from J, leaving 14 bases between. The CDR3 has 13 residues. CDR1 and CDR2 (germline): SQVTM, ANQGSEA. The CDR3 DNA follows: TGCAGCGTTGTTACTGGAGCCGTGGAGACCCAGTACTTC. It is translated as CSVVTGAVETQYF.

The chain carries TRBV18 and TRBJ1-5; no reliable D call. V lost 3 bases to trimming and J lost 3 bases, with 12 bases between them. This CDR3 is 15 amino acids long. Germline CDR1 and CDR2: KGHSH and LQKENI. This chain's CDR3 is CASSPQQSLNQPQHF. The CDR3 DNA reads TGTGCCAGCTCACCCCAACAGTCCCTCAATCAGCCCCAGCATTTT. The whole variable domain, remainder taken from reference TRBV18 and TRBJ1-5, is NAGVMQNPRHLVRRRGQEARLRCSPMKGHSHVYWYRQLPEEGLKFMVYLQKENIIDESGMPKERFSAEFPKEGPSILRIQQVVRGDSAAYFCASSPQQSLNQPQHFGDGTRLSIL.

The V and J genes are TRBV7-2 and TRBJ1-1; maybe TRBD1 (6 bases). V lost 1 base and J 0 bases, leaving 12 bases between the germline ends. The CDR3 is 16 amino acids. Germline CDR1 is SGHTA and CDR2 is FQGNSA. CDR3 DNA: TGTGCCAGCAGCTTAGGAGTAGGGGACATGAACACTGAAGCTTTCTTT. Protein: CASSLGVGDMNTEAFF.

The gene calls are TRBV7-9 and TRBJ1-2, with D maybe TRBD1 (5 bases). Trimming shortened V by 5 bases and J by 6 bases, and 10 bases separated the two germline ends. CDR3 length: 12 residues. From germline, CDR1 is SEHNR and CDR2 FQNEAQ (reference sequence). This CDR3 reads CASSDQGDGYTF. CDR3 in DNA: TGTGCCAGCAGCGATCAGGGTGATGGCTACACCTTC.

CDR3 nucleotides: TGTGCCAGCAGTAGTAGCGGGGGATCTAATGAGCAGTTCTTC. Residues: CASSSSGGSNEQFF. This chain uses TRBV6-5 with TRBJ2-1; 9 bases line up with TRBD2. CDR1 MNHEY and CDR2 SVGAGI come from the germline V gene. Germline trimming cut 5 bases from V and 7 bases from J; bases unmatched to any gene: 6. The CDR3 spans 14 residues.

The chain links TRBV27 to TRBJ1-2; TRBD1 might be the D (6 bases). CDR3 length: 12 residues. Per germline, CDR1 MNHEY and CDR2 SMNVEV (reference sequence). With 6 bases removed from V and 5 bases from J, the gap between germline ends came to 10 bases. DNA of the CDR3: TGTGCCAGCAGAACCCAGGGGTATGGCTACACCTTC. Translated, it gives CASRTQGYGYTF.

The rearrangement uses TRBV7-9 and TRBJ2-5, with D tentatively TRBD1 (5 bases). The length of the CDR3 is 15 residues. Germline V gene lookup returns CDR1 SEHNR and CDR2 FQNEAQ (reference sequence). V was cut by 5 bases and J by 5 bases, with 18 bases left in between. The CDR3 reads CASSIGASPAETQYF. In DNA form, the CDR3 reads TGTGCCAGCAGCATAGGGGCCTCACCGGCGGAGACCCAGTACTTC.

This chain uses TRBV7-9 with TRBJ1-1; D is perhaps TRBD1 (5 bases). V was clipped by 5 bases and J by 2 bases, with 15 bases between them. CDR3 length equals 15 residues. Germline V CDR1 and CDR2: SEHNR, FQNEAQ (reference sequence). CDR3 residues: CASSLRGAGNTEAFF. The CDR3, as DNA: TGTGCCAGCAGCCTTCGTGGGGCGGGAAACACTGAAGCTTTCTTT.

The gene calls are TRBV12-3 or TRBV12-4 and TRBJ2-7; TRBD1 agrees at 7 bases. The CDR3 length is 13 residues. Trimming at V came to 6 bases and at J to 5 bases, leaving 7 bases not matched to a gene. CDR3 nucleotide sequence: TGTGCCAGCAGCTACAGGGGTTCCCACGAGCAGTACTTC. Protein product: CASSYRGSHEQYF.

This chain connects TRBV5-1 to TRBJ1-6; TRBD1 matches 8 bases. After removal of 4 bases from V and 8 bases from J, the junction contained 2 bases not matched to a gene. The CDR3 length is 13 residues. Germline CDR1 is SGHRS and CDR2 is YFSETQ. For the CDR3, the DNA is TGCGCCAGCAGCGAGGACAGGGATTCACCCCTCCACTTT. Amino acids: CASSEDRDSPLHF. Looking up the rest from reference TRBV5-1 and TRBJ1-6 gives the full variable domain: KAGVTQTPRYLIKTRGQQVTLSCSPISGHRSVSWYQQTPGQGLQFLFEYFSETQRNKGNFPGRFSGRQFSNSRSEMNVSTLELGDSALYLCASSEDRDSPLHFGNGTRLTVT.

The chain uses TRBV29-1 and TRBJ1-1; D call uncertain. V was pared by 7 bases and J by 3 bases, with 21 bases between. Germline values: CDR1 SQVTM, CDR2 ANQGSEA. The CDR3 contains 15 residues. The CDR3 sequence is CSGALGLRTDTEAFF. As DNA, the CDR3 is TGCAGCGGGGCTCTCGGCCTCAGAACGGACACTGAAGCTTTCTTT.

The chain uses TRBV5-4 and TRBJ2-1; TRBD1 matches at 9 bases. The CDR3 extends over 15 amino acids. CDR1 SGHNT and CDR2 YYREEE come from the germline V gene (reference sequence). With 0 bases clipped from V and 9 bases from J, the junction kept 7 bases outside the gene matches. The CDR3 nucleotides read TGTGCCAGCAGCTTGGGGGGACAGGGATCCCTTGAGCAGTTCTTC. This codes for CASSLGGQGSLEQFF.

The rearrangement joins TRBV9 to TRBJ1-2; tentative D call: TRBD1 (5 bases). Germline CDR1 and CDR2: SGDLS and YYNGEE. The CDR3 extends over 15 amino acids. Trimming removed 5 bases from V and 4 bases from J, with 18 bases in between. The CDR3 here is CASSPSGGPFYGYTF. DNA for the CDR3: TGTGCCAGCAGTCCTTCCGGGGGTCCGTTCTATGGCTACACCTTC.

This chain joins TRBV13 and TRBJ1-5, with 8 bases aligning to TRBD1. The CDR3 runs 14 residues. The germline CDR1 and CDR2 sequences are PRHDT and FYEKMQ (reference sequence). After removal of 5 bases from V and 7 bases from J, the junction contained 7 bases not matched to a gene. CDR3 DNA sequence: TGTGCCAGCAGCGGCAGGGGGCTGGGACAGCCCCAGCATTTT. Its protein is CASSGRGLGQPQHF.

The J gene is TRBJ2-5, the V gene TRBV5-1; TRBD1 is a possible D gene (5 bases). V was shortened by 2 bases and J by 0 bases, with 11 bases between the two germline ends. Germline CDR1 SGHRS, CDR2 YFSETQ. The CDR3 is 15 amino acids. This CDR3 reads CASSFDSPYQETQYF. DNA of the CDR3: TGCGCCAGCAGCTTCGACAGTCCGTACCAAGAGACCCAGTACTTC.

The gene calls are TRBV6-5 and TRBJ2-7; possible D gene TRBD1, 5 bases. The CDR3 loop spans 12 amino acids. Germline CDR1 reads MNHEY; CDR2 reads SVGAGI. Trimming shortened V by 9 bases and J by 2 bases, and 11 bases separated the two germline ends. CDR3 sequence (DNA): TGTGCCAGTGAACTGGGGCCCTACGAGCAGTACTTC. The encoded protein is CASELGPYEQYF.

The CDR3 loop reads CASSDSPGGGGTEAFF. DNA for the CDR3: TGTGCCAGCAGTGACTCGCCAGGGGGAGGGGGCACTGAAGCTTTCTTT. The chain couples TRBV6-4 to TRBJ1-1; 7 positions agree with TRBD1. J gave up 4 bases and V 0 bases, and 8 bases lay outside the gene matches. Germline lookup yields CDR1 MRHNA and CDR2 SNTAGT. This CDR3 spans 16 amino acids.

The chain couples TRBV19 to TRBJ1-1; D remains ambiguous. Germline V CDR1 and CDR2: LNHDA, SQIVND (reference sequence). The CDR3 extends over 13 amino acids. V was shortened by 9 bases and J by 0 bases, with 11 bases between the two germline ends. The CDR3 nucleotides are TGTGCCAGCCGACATCCCATGAACACTGAAGCTTTCTTT. This gives the protein CASRHPMNTEAFF.

V usage is TRBV12-3 or TRBV12-4 and J usage is TRBJ2-5; possibly TRBD2 for D (5 bases). The CDR3 spans 12 residues. V gave up 7 bases and J gave up 5 bases, with 11 bases separating them. CDR3 sequence reads: CASTAGYETQYF. The CDR3 DNA reads TGTGCCAGCACTGCGGGTTACGAGACCCAGTACTTC.

The chain carries TRBV27 and TRBJ2-1; D is perhaps TRBD1 or TRBD2 (6 bases each). The V end was cut by 1 base, the J end by 5 bases, with 9 bases between. The germline CDR1 and CDR2 sequences are MNHEY and SMNVEV (reference sequence). CDR3 length: 14 amino acids. CDR3 amino acids: CASSLWGANNEQFF. CDR3 nucleotides: TGTGCCAGCAGTTTATGGGGGGCCAACAATGAGCAGTTCTTC.

The chain employs TRBV5-1 and TRBJ2-4, with 9 bases matching TRBD1. The CDR3 has 15 residues. Germline CDR1 and CDR2: SGHRS and YFSETQ. V dropped 4 bases and J dropped 4; count of bases not matched to a gene: 6. Written as DNA, the CDR3 is TGCGCCAGCAGCCGGACAGGGGAGGTAAAAAACATTCAGTACTTC. Protein: CASSRTGEVKNIQYF.